This entry concerns a single T cell receptor (beta chain). Its antigen is unidentified. The data originate from a study of CD8 T cells in Susac syndrome. An amount of RNA that ranged from roughly 0.5 to 1 ug was reverse transcribed with random hexamers. Amplification of TCR beta CDR3 used immunoSEQ multiplex PCR across 54 Vbeta and 13 Jbeta. TCRdb fed the immunoSEQ multiplex PCR reads into MiXCR, producing one record per CDR3 protein. Counted here are approximately 200,000 distinct CDR3 sequences, roughly 95% occurring once; the ten biggest clones make up about 0.087%. TCR beta sequencing covered blood CD8+ and CD4+ T cells. General study results and limits: It was acknowledged by the study that relatively few individuals were included in its TCR sequencing and HLA analysis.

V was clipped by 2 bases and J by 8 bases; unmatched bases: 7. Germline CDR1 and CDR2: SQVTM and ANQGSEA. The CDR3 runs 13 residues. This chain joins TRBV29-1 and TRBJ1-2, with 8 bases that match TRBD1. The clonotype originates from a human donor with multiple sclerosis. Sequences were obtained from CD4+ T cells from PBMCs. The CDR3 sequence is CSVEPAGGYGYTF. CDR3 bases: TGCAGCGTTGAACCCGCAGGGGGCTACGGCTACACCTTC.